Here is one T cell receptor (beta chain) with its context. No antigen is known for it. Repertoires were generated with immunoSEQ multiplex PCR, while TCRdb's copy carries only in-frame clones and drops some. The table lists 15,000 to 20,000 clones, 83% of them singletons. Researchers took blood at baseline, on cycle 4 day 1, and on cycle 7 day 1. Germline CDR1 reads SEHNR; CDR2 reads FQNEAQ (reference sequence). CDR3 size: 14 residues. Between the trimmed V and J ends, which lost 6 bases and 3 bases, there was a span of 11 bases. The data belong to a study of OX40 agonist ivuxolimab in advanced cancers. Study in general: At roughly 80% male, the cohort had a mean age of about 55 years, ranging from about 23 to 79.

Study-level points and caveats: The authors did not determine the antigen specificity of the expanded peripheral T cells. In the 0.1-3.0 mg/kg groups, partial responders showed among the lowest expansion.

The source material was CD4+ or CD8+ T cells sorted from blood, sampled in a trial of the OX40 agonist ivuxolimab. V gene TRBV7-9 combines with J gene TRBJ2-2, with D uncertain. The source of this sequence is an adult with an advanced solid tumor such as melanoma, head and neck, liver or kidney cancer. In DNA, the CDR3 is TGTGCCAGCAGGCTCGGTATGGACACCGGGGAGCTGTTTTTT. It translates to CASRLGMDTGELFF.